This is a list of T cell receptor beta chains from one sample in a study of patients and donors after allogeneic stem cell transplantation. TCRdb used MiXCR to reprocess the RT-PCR reads, holding one entry per CDR3 protein. The sample has about 24,000 distinct CDR3 sequences; about 28% are singletons. The sample consisted of blood, either unsorted or a sorted T cell fraction (not recorded which). The receptors here all came from a human donor who was either an allogeneic HSCT recipient or a stem cell or donor lymphocyte infusion donor (not recorded which). It is not recorded whose cells these are; they may come from a transplant donor. The CDR3 runs from the conserved cysteine through the conserved F or W. The order of the fields is V gene, D gene, CDR3 length, clone size, J gene, CDR3 protein, CDR3 DNA. The D gene is left open where the match is weak. Rows may omit the clone size; those that give it use once, few, many or a size class.

TRBV5-6	-	14	many	TRBJ2-4	CASSRRRTENIQYF	TGTGCCAGCAGCCGGAGAAGGACAGAAAACATTCAGTACTTC
TRBV5-6	-	12	many	TRBJ1-1	CASSFGGTEAFF	TGTGCCAGCAGCTTTGGAGGGACTGAAGCTTTCTTT
TRBV29-1	TRBD2	15	-	TRBJ2-1	CSPSRAGGTIDEQFF	TGCAGCCCCTCCAGGGCGGGGGGCACAATCGATGAGCAGTTCTTC
TRBV7-9	-	18	-	TRBJ1-5	CASSSTSGTLGGNQPQHF	TGTGCCAGCAGCAGTACCTCCGGGACCTTGGGAGGCAATCAGCCCCAGCATTTT
TRBV2	TRBD1	14	few	TRBJ1-5	CASSRDRGTQPQHF	TGTGCCAGCAGTCGGGACAGGGGAACTCAGCCCCAGCATTTT
TRBV12-3/TRBV12-4	-	13	few	TRBJ1-5	CASLKQGIQPQHF	TGTGCCAGCCTAAAGCAGGGGATTCAGCCCCAGCATTTT
TRBV4-2	-	14	few	TRBJ1-5	CASSQRQGNQPQHF	TGTGCCAGCAGCCAGCGACAGGGCAATCAGCCCCAGCATTTT
TRBV18	-	14	-	TRBJ2-7	CASSLTANSYEQYF	TGTGCCAGCTCGCTTACAGCCAACTCCTACGAGCAGTACTTC
TRBV11-2	-	13	many	TRBJ1-4	CASSLQVPEKLFF	TGTGCCAGCAGCTTGCAGGTTCCCGAAAAACTGTTTTTT
TRBV20-1	-	15	many	TRBJ1-5	CSAYLTPYSNQPQHF	TGCAGTGCTTACTTGACACCTTATAGCAATCAGCCCCAGCATTTT
TRBV20-1	-	13	many	TRBJ1-2	CSASIGVNYGYTF	TGCAGTGCTAGTATAGGGGTTAACTATGGCTACACCTTC
TRBV20-1	-	13	-	TRBJ2-7	CSPHVGIHYEQYF	TGCAGTCCACATGTGGGCATACACTACGAGCAGTACTTC
TRBV18	-	15	-	TRBJ2-1	CASSPAGQRTNEQFF	TGTGCCAGCTCACCAGCGGGACAGAGAACCAATGAGCAGTTCTTC
TRBV7-2	-	14	few	TRBJ1-4	CASSQGSTNEKLFF	TGTGCCAGCAGCCAGGGGAGTACTAATGAAAAACTGTTTTTT
TRBV6-2/TRBV6-3	-	12	few	TRBJ1-6	CASSRTGSPLHF	TGTGCCAGCTCACGAACGGGTTCACCCCTCCACTTT